These T cell receptor beta chains were read from a single sample in a study of T cell responses to AZD1222 COVID-19 vaccine. Profiling relied on immunoSEQ multiplex PCR, and the TCRdb table lists in-frame clones only, not all of them. The sample lists roughly 100,000 clones; roughly 90% were seen once. The sequencing here drew on peripheral blood, taken on day 0 of AZD1222 vaccination. Receptor source: an adult in good health. Both conserved end residues are part of each CDR3. A D gene is named only where the DNA matches it firmly. Clone size is not always given. Where it is, it says once, few, many or a class for expanded clones.

-	TRBV24-1	-	TRBJ1-2	CATRGPGPPNYGYTF	TGTGCCACCCGAGGGCCAGGCCCGCCTAACTATGGCTACACCTTC
once	TRBV19	TRBD1	TRBJ1-1	CASSIGTGGFEAFF	TGTGCCAGTAGTATTGGGACAGGGGGATTTGAAGCTTTCTTT
-	TRBV27	-	TRBJ1-1	CASSSALNRDTEAFF	TGTGCCAGCAGTTCCGCACTTAATAGGGACACTGAAGCTTTCTTT
once	TRBV19	-	TRBJ1-5	CASSGGQGTFHQPQHF	TGTGCCAGCAGCGGTGGCCAGGGAACATTTCATCAGCCCCAGCATTTT
-	TRBV6-5	-	TRBJ1-1	CASRSGSEAFF	TGTGCCAGCAGAAGCGGGTCGGAAGCTTTCTTT
-	TRBV11-3	-	TRBJ1-1	CASRYGGMNTEAFF	TGTGCCAGCCGTTATGGGGGTATGAACACTGAAGCTTTCTTT
-	TRBV5-1	-	TRBJ1-4	CASSLGVNEKLFF	TGCGCCAGCAGCTTGGGCGTGAATGAAAAACTGTTTTTT
-	TRBV14	-	TRBJ2-1	CASSQEHYYNEQFF	TGTGCCAGCAGCCAGGAGCACTATTACAATGAGCAGTTCTTC
once	TRBV19	-	TRBJ2-1	CASRPRGGIYNEQFF	TGTGCCAGTAGACCTAGGGGGGGGATATACAATGAGCAGTTCTTC
-	TRBV5-4	-	TRBJ2-1	CASSLAVEQFF	TGTGCCAGCAGCTTGGCCGTTGAGCAGTTCTTC
-	TRBV13	TRBD1	TRBJ2-1	CASSLLLGQGGHNEQFF	TGTGCCAGCAGCTTACTGTTAGGACAGGGGGGCCACAATGAGCAGTTCTTC